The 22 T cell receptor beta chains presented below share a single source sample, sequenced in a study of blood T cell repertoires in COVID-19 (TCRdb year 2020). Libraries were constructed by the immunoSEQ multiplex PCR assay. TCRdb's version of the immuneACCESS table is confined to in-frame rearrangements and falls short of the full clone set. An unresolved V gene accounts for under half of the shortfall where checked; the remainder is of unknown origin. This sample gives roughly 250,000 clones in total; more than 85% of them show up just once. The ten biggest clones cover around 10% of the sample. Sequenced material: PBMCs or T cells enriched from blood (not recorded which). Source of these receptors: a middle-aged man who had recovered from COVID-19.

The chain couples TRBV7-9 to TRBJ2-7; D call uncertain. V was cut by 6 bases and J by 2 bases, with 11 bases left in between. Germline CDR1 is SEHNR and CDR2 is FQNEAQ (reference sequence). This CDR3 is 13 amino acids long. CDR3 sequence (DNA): TGTGCCAGCAGTCCGACACCAACCTACGAGCAGTACTTC. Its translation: CASSPTPTYEQYF.

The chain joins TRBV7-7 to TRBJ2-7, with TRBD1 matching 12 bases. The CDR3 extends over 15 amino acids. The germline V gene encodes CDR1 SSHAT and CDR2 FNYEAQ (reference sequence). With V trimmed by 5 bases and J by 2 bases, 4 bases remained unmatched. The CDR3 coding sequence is TGTGCCAGCAGCCAAGGGACAGGGGGCACCTACGAGCAGTACTTC. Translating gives CASSQGTGGTYEQYF.

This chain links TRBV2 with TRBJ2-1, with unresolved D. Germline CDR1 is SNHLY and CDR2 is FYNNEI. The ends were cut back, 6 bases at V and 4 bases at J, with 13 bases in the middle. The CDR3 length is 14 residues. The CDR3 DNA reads TGTGCCAGCAGAGTCGACTCATCTTACAATGAGCAGTTCTTC. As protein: CASRVDSSYNEQFF. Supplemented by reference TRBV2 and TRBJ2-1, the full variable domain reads EPEVTQTPSHQVTQMGQEVILRCVPISNHLYFYWYRQILGQKVEFLVSFYNNEISEKSEIFDDQFSVERPDGSNFTLKIRSTKLEDSAMYFCASRVDSSYNEQFFGPGTRLTVL.

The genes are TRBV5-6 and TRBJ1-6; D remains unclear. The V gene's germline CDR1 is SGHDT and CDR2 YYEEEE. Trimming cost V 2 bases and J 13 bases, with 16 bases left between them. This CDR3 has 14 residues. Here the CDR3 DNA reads TGTGCCAGCAGCTTTTCAACAGCCTTTGGTCCCCTCCACTTT. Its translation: CASSFSTAFGPLHF.

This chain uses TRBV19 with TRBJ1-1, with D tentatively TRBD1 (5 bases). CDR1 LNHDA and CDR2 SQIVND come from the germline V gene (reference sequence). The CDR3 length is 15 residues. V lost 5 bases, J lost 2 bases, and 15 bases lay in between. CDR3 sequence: CASSETGPPNTEAFF. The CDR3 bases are TGTGCCAGTAGTGAAACAGGACCCCCTAACACTGAAGCTTTCTTT.

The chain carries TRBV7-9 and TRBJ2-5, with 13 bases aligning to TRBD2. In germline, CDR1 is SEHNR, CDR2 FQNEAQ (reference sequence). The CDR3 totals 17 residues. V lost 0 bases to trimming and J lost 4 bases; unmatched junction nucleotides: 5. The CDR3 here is CASSLATSGRALETQYF. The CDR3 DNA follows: TGTGCCAGCAGCTTAGCCACTAGCGGGAGGGCCCTAGAGACCCAGTACTTC.

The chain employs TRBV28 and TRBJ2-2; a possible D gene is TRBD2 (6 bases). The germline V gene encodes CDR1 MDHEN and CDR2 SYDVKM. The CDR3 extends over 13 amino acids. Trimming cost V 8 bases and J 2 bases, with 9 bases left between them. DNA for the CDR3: TGTGCCAGCTGGGGGGTAAACACCGGGGAGCTGTTTTTT. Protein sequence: CASWGVNTGELFF.

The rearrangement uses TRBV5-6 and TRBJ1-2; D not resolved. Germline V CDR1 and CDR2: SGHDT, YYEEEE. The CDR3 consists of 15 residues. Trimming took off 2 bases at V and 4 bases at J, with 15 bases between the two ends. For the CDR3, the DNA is TGTGCCAGCAGCTTTTTGAGAGACGGAGCCTATGGCTACACCTTC. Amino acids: CASSFLRDGAYGYTF.

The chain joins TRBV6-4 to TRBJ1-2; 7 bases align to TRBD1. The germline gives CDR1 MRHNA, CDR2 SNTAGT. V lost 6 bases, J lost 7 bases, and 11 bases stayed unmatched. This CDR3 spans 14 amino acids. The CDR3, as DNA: TGTGCCAGCAGCCCAGACAGGGCACCCGGTGGCTACACCTTC. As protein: CASSPDRAPGGYTF.

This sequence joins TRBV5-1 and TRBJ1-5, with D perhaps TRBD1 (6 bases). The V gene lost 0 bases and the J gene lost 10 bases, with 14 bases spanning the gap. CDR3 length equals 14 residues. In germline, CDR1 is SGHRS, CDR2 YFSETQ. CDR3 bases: TGCGCCAGCAGCTTGGATGGGGACAATCGACCCCAGCATTTT. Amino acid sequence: CASSLDGDNRPQHF.

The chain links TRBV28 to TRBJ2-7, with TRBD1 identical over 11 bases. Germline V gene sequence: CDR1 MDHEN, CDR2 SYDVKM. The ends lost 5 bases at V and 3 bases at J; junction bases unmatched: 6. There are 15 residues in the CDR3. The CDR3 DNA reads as TGTGCCAGCAGTGAAGGGACAGGGGGTATCTACGAGCAGTACTTC. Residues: CASSEGTGGIYEQYF.

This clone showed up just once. CDR3 DNA: TGTGCCAGCAGCTACCTCGTCGACAGGATTTTTTCCGGAAACACCATATATTTT. The encoded protein is CASSYLVDRIFSGNTIYF. The chain couples TRBV11-2 to TRBJ1-3, with D possibly TRBD1 on 6 matching bases. V lost 4 bases and J lost 4, with 23 bases in between. This CDR3 has 18 residues. The germline V gene encodes CDR1 SGHAT and CDR2 FQNNGV.

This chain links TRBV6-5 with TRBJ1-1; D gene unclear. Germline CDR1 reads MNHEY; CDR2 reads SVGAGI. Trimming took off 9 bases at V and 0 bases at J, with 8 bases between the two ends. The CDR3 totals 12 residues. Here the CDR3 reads CASARLNTEAFF. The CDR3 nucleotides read TGTGCCAGTGCTAGACTGAACACTGAAGCTTTCTTT.

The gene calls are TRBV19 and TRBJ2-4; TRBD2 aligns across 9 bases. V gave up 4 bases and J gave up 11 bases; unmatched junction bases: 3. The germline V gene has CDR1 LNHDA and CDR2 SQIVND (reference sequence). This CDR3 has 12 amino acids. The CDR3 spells CASSKAGGFQYF. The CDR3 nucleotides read TGTGCCAGTAGTAAAGCGGGAGGTTTTCAGTACTTC.

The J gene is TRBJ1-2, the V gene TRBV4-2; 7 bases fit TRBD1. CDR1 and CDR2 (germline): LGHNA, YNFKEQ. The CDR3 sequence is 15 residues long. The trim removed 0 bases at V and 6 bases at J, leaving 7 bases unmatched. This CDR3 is CASSQELGGLHGYTF. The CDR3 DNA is TGTGCCAGCAGCCAAGAGCTAGGGGGCCTCCATGGCTACACCTTC.

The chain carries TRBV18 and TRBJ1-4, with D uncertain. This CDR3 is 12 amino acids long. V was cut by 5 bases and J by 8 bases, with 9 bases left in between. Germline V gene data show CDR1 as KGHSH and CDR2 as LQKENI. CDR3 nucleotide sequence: TGTGCCAGCTCAACAAATTGGGAAAAACTGTTTTTT. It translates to CASSTNWEKLFF.

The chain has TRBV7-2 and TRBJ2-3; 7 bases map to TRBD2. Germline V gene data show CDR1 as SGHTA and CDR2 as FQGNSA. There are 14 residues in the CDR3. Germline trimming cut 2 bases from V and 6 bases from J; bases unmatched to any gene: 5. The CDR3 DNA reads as TGTGCCAGCAGCTTATCCAGGGAGGGGGATACGCAGTATTTT. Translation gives CASSLSREGDTQYF.

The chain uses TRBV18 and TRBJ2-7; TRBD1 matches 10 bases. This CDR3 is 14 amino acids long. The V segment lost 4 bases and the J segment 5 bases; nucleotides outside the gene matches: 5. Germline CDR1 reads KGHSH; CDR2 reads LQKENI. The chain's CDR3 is CASSRGQGVDEQYF. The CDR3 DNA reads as TGTGCCAGCTCACGAGGACAGGGGGTGGACGAGCAGTACTTC.

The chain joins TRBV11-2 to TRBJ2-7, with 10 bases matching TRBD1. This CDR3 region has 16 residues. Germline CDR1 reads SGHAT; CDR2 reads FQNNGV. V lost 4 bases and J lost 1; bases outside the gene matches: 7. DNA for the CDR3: TGTGCCAGCAGCTCGGGGGGGACAGGGGAATCCTACGAGCAGTACTTC. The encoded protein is CASSSGGTGESYEQYF. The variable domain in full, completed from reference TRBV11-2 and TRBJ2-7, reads EAGVAQSPRYKIIEKRQSVAFWCNPISGHATLYWYQQILGQGPKLLIQFQNNGVVDDSQLPKDRFSAERLKGVDSTLKIQPAKLEDSAVYLCASSSGGTGESYEQYFGPGTRLTVT.

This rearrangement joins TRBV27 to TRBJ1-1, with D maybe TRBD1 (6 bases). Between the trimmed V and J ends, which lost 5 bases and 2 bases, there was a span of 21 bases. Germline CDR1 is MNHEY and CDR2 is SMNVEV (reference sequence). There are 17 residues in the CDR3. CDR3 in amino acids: CASSRRGSGTLNTEAFF. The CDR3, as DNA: TGTGCCAGCAGTCGCCGAGGCTCGGGGACATTAAACACTGAAGCTTTCTTT.

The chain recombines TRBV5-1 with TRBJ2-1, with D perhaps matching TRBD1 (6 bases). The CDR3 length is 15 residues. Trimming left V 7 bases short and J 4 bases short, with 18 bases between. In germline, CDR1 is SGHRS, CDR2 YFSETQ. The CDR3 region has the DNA TGCGCCAGCGGAAGTTCACGAGGGGGTTACAATGAGCAGTTCTTC. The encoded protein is CASGSSRGGYNEQFF.

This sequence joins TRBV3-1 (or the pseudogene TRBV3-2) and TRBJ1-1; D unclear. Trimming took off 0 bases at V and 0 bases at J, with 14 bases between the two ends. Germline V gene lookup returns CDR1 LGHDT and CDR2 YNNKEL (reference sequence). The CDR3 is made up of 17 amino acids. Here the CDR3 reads CASSQEYSLAMNTEAFF. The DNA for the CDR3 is TGTGCCAGCAGCCAAGAGTACAGCCTAGCCATGAACACTGAAGCTTTCTTT.